This record concerns one T cell receptor (beta chain) sequence. Other DNA variants within this sample encode the same CDR3. V gave up 4 bases and J gave up 1 base; unmatched junction bases: 3. Germline V gene data show CDR1 as SGHRS and CDR2 as YFSETQ. This CDR3 region has 14 residues. Isolated RNA was reverse transcribed in full, so expressed TCRB transcripts were sequenced. Repertoires were generated with immunoSEQ multiplex PCR, while TCRdb's copy carries only in-frame clones and drops some. The sample contains under 800,000 clones, roughly 16% of which appear only once. This specimen belongs to a study of beta chain features in type 1 diabetes.

The sample comprised naive CD4+ T cells from blood. The chain joins TRBV5-1 to TRBJ2-5; 8 nucleotides match TRBD1. This TCR was sampled from a man aged 18 to 30 in good health. The CDR3: CASSPTGGQETQYF. The CDR3, as DNA: TGCGCCAGCAGCCCAACAGGGGGCCAAGAGACCCAGTACTTC.